These 21 T cell receptor beta chains were sequenced from one sample in a study of Graves' ophthalmopathy and Graves' hyperthyroidism. The authors amplified TCR beta CDR3 regions from RNA transcripts. HTBI-primed RT-PCR formed the first round, and a multiplex PCR formed the second. Using its own MiXCR run on the multiplex PCR reads, TCRdb lists one record per CDR3 protein. The data contain approximately 540,000 distinct CDR3 sequences, 39% of them singletons. Sequenced: peripheral blood or thyroid tissue (not recorded which). Receptors were obtained from an adult man with Graves' hyperthyroidism.

This clonotype was seen many times. V usage is TRBV20-1 and J usage is TRBJ1-2; D not certain. V was clipped by 0 bases and J by 1 base, with 9 bases between them. The length of the CDR3 is 14 residues. Looked up from germline, CDR1 is DFQATT and CDR2 is SNEGSKA (reference sequence). The CDR3 reads CSARDRGVNYGYTF. CDR3 in DNA: TGCAGTGCTAGAGATCGGGGAGTTAACTATGGCTACACCTTC.

In its sample, this clonotype was seen a few times. The chain couples TRBV3-1 to TRBJ2-7; D uncertain. The V end was cut by 0 bases, the J end by 5 bases, with 8 bases between. The germline CDR1 and CDR2 sequences are LGHDT and YNNKEL (reference sequence). The CDR3 spans 13 residues. CDR3: CASSQDPGNEQYF. CDR3 sequence (DNA): TGTGCCAGCAGCCAAGATCCCGGTAACGAGCAGTACTTC.

The table lists this clonotype with many counts. The chain joins TRBV20-1 to TRBJ1-5; TRBD1 matches 7 bases. V lost 6 bases to trimming and J lost 6 bases; unmatched junction nucleotides: 5. CDR1 is DFQATT, CDR2 SNEGSKA, per germline (reference sequence). This CDR3 is 12 amino acids long. Here the CDR3 DNA reads TGCAGTGCCAGGACAGGAGCTCAGCCCCAGCATTTT. Residues: CSARTGAQPQHF.

V and J are TRBV20-1 and TRBJ2-7; TRBD1 matches at 7 bases. The germline CDR1 and CDR2 sequences are DFQATT and SNEGSKA (reference sequence). CDR3 length: 14 amino acids. V shed 1 base, J shed 3 bases, and the junction held 6 bases outside the gene matches. CDR3 in amino acids: CSARAPWDSYEQYF. The CDR3 DNA reads TGCAGTGCTAGAGCCCCATGGGACAGCTACGAGCAGTACTTC.

The genes are TRBV9 and TRBJ2-7; D is unresolved. There are 16 residues in the CDR3. V lost 0 bases and J lost 1, with 14 bases in between. Per germline, CDR1 SGDLS and CDR2 YYNGEE. CDR3 protein: CASSVGPGPLSYEQYF. The CDR3 DNA follows: TGTGCCAGCAGCGTAGGGCCCGGGCCCCTATCCTACGAGCAGTACTTC.

Notes on this clonotype: One end of the junction does not line up with germline, which may come from a read error. The chain has TRBV12-3 or TRBV12-4 and TRBJ1-2; D is uncertain. This CDR3 spans 11 amino acids. This CDR3 reads CASGPQGGYTF. The CDR3 DNA reads TGCGCCAGCGGTCCCCAAGGAGGCTACACCTTC.

This clonotype was recorded at least ten times. This sequence joins TRBV3-1 and TRBJ1-1, with D unclear. Between the trimmed V and J ends, which lost 0 bases and 0 bases, there was a span of 5 bases. The germline V gene encodes CDR1 LGHDT and CDR2 YNNKEL (reference sequence). This CDR3 is 14 amino acids long. Written as DNA, the CDR3 is TGTGCCAGCAGCCAAGAGGATTTGAACACTGAAGCTTTCTTT. Protein sequence: CASSQEDLNTEAFF.

This clonotype was observed a few times. The gene calls are TRBV28 and TRBJ1-4, with 8 bases identical to TRBD1. CDR1 MDHEN and CDR2 SYDVKM come from the germline V gene. This CDR3 contains 15 residues. J lost 8 bases, V lost 6 bases, and 11 bases had no gene match. The CDR3 sequence is CASSPLGQGGEKLFF. The CDR3 DNA is TGTGCCAGCAGCCCACTCGGACAGGGAGGCGAAAAACTGTTTTTT.

This clonotype was observed a few times. V gene TRBV7-3 combines with J gene TRBJ1-2, with a weak D call TRBD1 (6 bases). V was clipped by 6 bases and J by 1 base, with 12 bases between them. The CDR3 consists of 14 residues. Germline CDR1 and CDR2: SGHTA and FQGTGA. CDR3 region: CASSYDRSNYGYTF. The CDR3 nucleotides read TGTGCCAGCAGTTACGACAGGAGTAACTATGGCTACACCTTC.

The gene calls are TRBV7-6 and TRBJ2-3; the match to TRBD1 covers 9 bases. Germline values: CDR1 SGHVS, CDR2 FNYEAQ. Trimming took 5 bases from V and 5 from J; bases not matched to a gene: 14. The CDR3 has 17 residues. CDR3 coding DNA: TGTGCCAGCAGCCGACTCGGGACAGGGACCTTACGAGATACGCAGTATTTT. Encoded protein: CASSRLGTGTLRDTQYF.

This clonotype was detected ten times or more. This rearrangement joins TRBV7-9 to TRBJ2-2; 10 bases are shared with TRBD1. Per the germline V gene, CDR1 is SEHNR and CDR2 is FQNEAQ (reference sequence). The CDR3 consists of 15 residues. V dropped 4 bases and J dropped 7; count of bases not matched to a gene: 6. The CDR3 spells CASSSAGQGVGELFF. CDR3 nucleotides: TGTGCCAGCAGCTCGGCCGGACAGGGGGTCGGGGAGCTGTTTTTT.

This clonotype was counted at least ten times. The chain recombines TRBV9 with TRBJ2-7, with TRBD1 identical over 9 bases. Germline V CDR1 and CDR2: SGDLS, YYNGEE. V lost 4 bases and J lost 4; bases outside the gene matches: 12. This CDR3 has 16 residues. The chain's CDR3 is CASSLTPGQGMYEQYF. The CDR3, as DNA: TGTGCCAGCAGCCTAACGCCGGGACAGGGTATGTACGAGCAGTACTTC.

A few counts support this clonotype. The chain uses TRBV9 and TRBJ1-1; 8 bases fit TRBD1. The ends lost 7 bases at V and 4 bases at J; junction bases unmatched: 12. There are 15 residues in the CDR3. CDR1 SGDLS and CDR2 YYNGEE come from the germline V gene. The CDR3 DNA follows: TGTGCCAGCTCTCGATCCAGGGGGCCGGGCACTGAAGCTTTCTTT. Translation gives CASSRSRGPGTEAFF.

This clonotype has at least ten counts. The chain uses TRBV19 and TRBJ1-5, with D possibly matching TRBD1 (5 bases). V was clipped by 4 bases and J by 2 bases, with 15 bases between them. The CDR3 contains 16 residues. Germline V gene data show CDR1 as LNHDA and CDR2 as SQIVND (reference sequence). CDR3 loop: CASSTQQGIGNQPQHF. The CDR3 bases are TGTGCCAGTAGTACCCAGCAGGGAATTGGCAATCAGCCCCAGCATTTT. The entire variable domain, with the rest obtained from reference TRBV19 and TRBJ1-5, is as follows: DGGITQSPKYLFRKEGQNVTLSCEQNLNHDAMYWYRQDPGQGLRLIYYSQIVNDFQKGDIAEGYSVSREKKESFPLTVTSAQKNPTAFYLCASSTQQGIGNQPQHFGDGTRLSIL.

This clonotype has only one observation. V is TRBV5-5 and J is TRBJ2-2, with 11 bases fitting TRBD1. Per the germline V gene, CDR1 is SGHKS and CDR2 is YYEKEE (reference sequence). Unmatched junction bases numbered 9, after V lost 4 bases and J lost 4 bases. CDR3 length: 17 residues. The CDR3 DNA reads as TGTGCCAGCAGCCCCCCTGGGACAGGGGGTATCACCGGGGAGCTGTTTTTT. Translation gives CASSPPGTGGITGELFF. Filled out from reference TRBV5-5 and TRBJ2-2, the complete variable domain reads DAGVTQSPTHLIKTRGQQVTLRCSPISGHKSVSWYQQVLGQGPQFIFQYYEKEERGRGNFPDRFSARQFPNYSSELNVNALLLGDSALYLCASSPPGTGGITGELFFGEGSRLTVL.

The rearrangement joins TRBV11-2 to TRBJ2-7; 7 bases match TRBD2. Germline CDR1 SGHAT, CDR2 FQNNGV. Trimming took 2 bases from V and 0 from J; bases not matched to a gene: 7. This CDR3 region has 16 residues. The CDR3: CASSLTVGRTSYEQYF. CDR3 DNA sequence: TGTGCCAGCAGCTTAACGGTCGGGAGGACCTCCTACGAGCAGTACTTC.

CDR3 amino acids: CASSSPRQGAGELFF. Here the CDR3 DNA reads TGTGCCAGCAGCTCACCGCGACAGGGGGCCGGGGAGCTGTTTTTT. This chain links TRBV11-1 with TRBJ2-2; 9 bases agree with TRBD1. Trimming took 4 bases from V and 6 from J; bases not matched to a gene: 6. Germline V CDR1 and CDR2: SGHAT, FQDESV (reference sequence). The CDR3 contains 15 residues.

Many counts were recorded for this clonotype. The chain carries TRBV7-8 and TRBJ2-7; TRBD2 matches at 11 bases. Germline lookup yields CDR1 SGHVS and CDR2 FQNEAQ. The CDR3 runs 15 residues. V lost 1 base to trimming and J lost 3 bases; unmatched junction nucleotides: 2. Here the CDR3 reads CASSLGLAGNYEQYF. CDR3 coding DNA: TGTGCCAGCAGCTTAGGACTAGCGGGAAACTACGAGCAGTACTTC.

This clonotype was found many times. The chain has TRBV7-6 and TRBJ2-2; weak D call: TRBD2 (6 bases). Germline values: CDR1 SGHVS, CDR2 FNYEAQ. The CDR3 extends over 13 amino acids. V lost 4 bases to trimming and J lost 6 bases, with 9 bases between them. The CDR3 reads CASSSRLAGELFF. The CDR3 DNA sequence: TGTGCCAGCAGCTCCCGACTAGCCGGGGAGCTGTTTTTT.

This clonotype appeared a single time. This chain connects TRBV13 to TRBJ2-7, with no clear D. The DNA matches TRBJ2-1 better at its end, which makes the J call doubtful. CDR3 length: 12 residues. Germline CDR1 is PRHDT and CDR2 is FYEKMQ (reference sequence). CDR3 DNA sequence: TGTGCCAGCAGCTTAGGTAGCACTGAGCAGTTCTTC. Its protein is CASSLGSTEQFF.

This clonotype was found many times. The V gene is TRBV20-1, the J gene TRBJ1-5; 9 bases are shared with TRBD1. Germline CDR1 DFQATT, CDR2 SNEGSKA (reference sequence). With V trimmed by 6 bases and J by 2 bases, 5 bases remained unmatched. This CDR3 is built from 14 residues. The CDR3 is CSAETGGGNQPQHF. CDR3 nucleotide sequence: TGCAGTGCCGAGACAGGGGGAGGCAATCAGCCCCAGCATTTT.